Presented here are 17 T cell receptor beta chains from one specimen sequenced in a study of blood T cell repertoires in COVID-19. Assay used: immunoSEQ multiplex PCR; TCRdb lists only in-frame clones, some missing. The sample holds 5,500 to 6,000 clones, roughly 88% seen once. Input material: peripheral blood. These receptors were obtained from a man in his 60s with acute or convalescent COVID-19.

CDR3 residues: CASSLGTWNSPLHF. Written as DNA, the CDR3 is TGTGCCAGCAGTCTCGGGACATGGAATTCACCCCTCCACTTT. The chain couples TRBV6-2 or TRBV6-3 to TRBJ1-6; D might be TRBD1 (6 bases). In germline, CDR1 is MNHEY, CDR2 SVGEGT. The CDR3 loop spans 14 amino acids. Trimming removed 5 bases at V and 7 bases at J, with 12 bases between.

V usage is TRBV7-9 and J usage is TRBJ2-7; D may be TRBD2 (6 bases). This CDR3 is built from 14 residues. Between the trimmed V and J ends, which lost 2 bases and 2 bases, there was a span of 10 bases. Germline V gene lookup returns CDR1 SEHNR and CDR2 FQNEAQ (reference sequence). Here the CDR3 DNA reads TGTGCCAGCAGCTTATCGGGACTCCCCTACGAGCAGTACTTC. Translated, it gives CASSLSGLPYEQYF. Together with reference TRBV7-9 and TRBJ2-7, the CDR3 gives the full variable domain: DTGVSQNPRHKITKRGQNVTFRCDPISEHNRLYWYRQTLGQGPEFLTYFQNEAQLEKSRLLSDRFSAERPKGSFSTLEIQRTEQGDSAMYLCASSLSGLPYEQYFGPGTRLTVT.

The CDR3 DNA sequence: TGTGCCAGCAGCTTGAACGGGGGAAGGGGGAACACTGAAGCTTTCTTT. Amino acids: CASSLNGGRGNTEAFF. The V gene is TRBV5-6, the J gene TRBJ1-1, with TRBD1 as a possible D gene (5 bases). Germline CDR1 is SGHDT and CDR2 is YYEEEE. V was pared by 1 base and J by 1 base, with 14 bases between. The CDR3 extends over 16 amino acids.

V usage is TRBV6-5 and J usage is TRBJ2-7, with 7 bases fitting TRBD2. The V and J ends lost 0 bases and 6 bases, in that order; junction bases with no gene match: 8. The CDR3 consists of 15 residues. Per germline, CDR1 MNHEY and CDR2 SVGAGI. The CDR3 DNA follows: TGTGCCAGCAGTTACTCGGCGTGGGGGGAGGGCGAGCAGTACTTC. Residues: CASSYSAWGEGEQYF.

The chain is built from TRBV4-1 and TRBJ1-2, with D perhaps matching TRBD1 (6 bases). CDR1 is MGHRA and CDR2 is YSYEKL in the germline V gene. V was cut by 6 bases and J by 4 bases, with 18 bases left in between. The CDR3 consists of 15 residues. CDR3 bases: TGCGCCAGCAGTATGGACAGCTTGGGTCTCTATGGCTACACCTTC. Its translation: CASSMDSLGLYGYTF.

A note on this clone: A junction boundary mismatches the germline segment, possibly from a read error. The chain has TRBV9 and TRBJ1-1; TRBD1 aligns across 7 bases. Germline V gene sequence: CDR1 SGDLS, CDR2 YYNGEE. The CDR3 totals 11 residues. The CDR3: CASSVTGPLSF. Here the CDR3 DNA reads TGTGCCAGCAGCGTGACAGGGCCCCTCAGCTTT.

The CDR3 bases are TGTGCCAGCAGCCAAGCAGGGGCTCCAGCGGGAGGAAGAGATGAGCAGTTCTTC. Encoded protein: CASSQAGAPAGGRDEQFF. The chain is built from TRBV4-2 and TRBJ2-1, with 9 bases fitting TRBD2. With 1 base clipped from V and 8 bases from J, the junction kept 15 bases outside the gene matches. CDR3 length: 18 amino acids. Germline CDR1 and CDR2: LGHNA and YNFKEQ.

The chain carries TRBV7-9 and TRBJ1-2; D possibly corresponds to TRBD1 (5 bases). The CDR3 consists of 14 residues. Trimming took off 1 base at V and 10 bases at J, with 16 bases between the two ends. Germline V lookup: CDR1 SEHNR, CDR2 FQNEAQ (reference sequence). The CDR3 bases are TGTGCCAGCAGCTTAGGCGGGACGGAGGGTTACTACACCTTC. This encodes CASSLGGTEGYYTF.

This chain links TRBV11-2 with TRBJ2-5; possibly TRBD1 for D (6 bases). Germline CDR1 and CDR2: SGHAT and FQNNGV. The CDR3 is made up of 11 amino acids. Between the trimmed V and J ends, which lost 4 bases and 10 bases, there was a span of 10 bases. CDR3 loop: CASSSSRGQYF. The DNA of the CDR3 is TGTGCCAGCAGCTCGAGCAGGGGCCAGTACTTC.

This clone was detected only a few times. This chain uses TRBV5-1 with TRBJ1-2, with TRBD1 identical over 8 bases. The junction had 8 bases not matched to a gene; V was cut back by 0 bases and J by 4 bases. The CDR3 length is 16 residues. Germline loops: CDR1 SGHRS, CDR2 YFSETQ. CDR3 bases: TGCGCCAGCAGCTTGGACAGGGGGAGGTTGGTCTATGGCTACACCTTC. Protein sequence: CASSLDRGRLVYGYTF.

This rearrangement joins TRBV5-6 to TRBJ1-3; TRBD1 agrees at 7 bases. The trim removed 3 bases at V and 3 bases at J, leaving 6 bases unmatched. Germline V gene lookup returns CDR1 SGHDT and CDR2 YYEEEE. This CDR3 has 15 residues. CDR3 in amino acids: CASSSKRGHGNTIYF. CDR3 bases: TGTGCCAGCAGCTCCAAGAGGGGGCATGGAAACACCATATATTTT.

The CDR3 here is CASGQGARNTIYF. DNA for the CDR3: TGTGCTAGTGGACAGGGGGCTCGAAACACCATATATTTT. J is TRBJ1-3 and V is TRBV12-5; 9 bases match TRBD1. CDR3 length equals 13 residues. Trimming removed 6 bases from V and 5 bases from J; junction bases left unmatched: 2. Per germline, CDR1 LGHNT and CDR2 FRNRAP.

This chain connects TRBV24-1 to TRBJ2-1, with 8 positions matching TRBD2. This CDR3 spans 18 amino acids. Germline CDR1 reads KGHDR; CDR2 reads SFDVKD. Germline trimming cut 4 bases from V and 4 bases from J; bases unmatched to any gene: 14. CDR3 loop: CATSDPARSSGVYNEQFF. DNA for the CDR3: TGTGCCACCAGTGACCCTGCCCGAAGTAGCGGGGTATACAATGAGCAGTTCTTC.

This chain uses TRBV3-1 (or the pseudogene TRBV3-2) with TRBJ2-5; the match to TRBD2 covers 7 bases. Germline-derived CDR1 and CDR2 are LGHDT and YNNKEL (reference sequence). This CDR3 is 12 amino acids long. V was clipped by 4 bases and J by 6 bases; unmatched bases: 2. CDR3 nucleotide sequence: TGTGCCAGCAGCCGGGACTACCAGACCCAGTACTTC. Protein: CASSRDYQTQYF.

This clone was recorded a few times. The rearrangement links TRBV27 to TRBJ2-2, with 8 positions matching TRBD1. Germline V gene sequence: CDR1 MNHEY, CDR2 SMNVEV (reference sequence). The CDR3 runs to 17 residues. Trimming removed 3 bases from V and 1 base from J; junction bases left unmatched: 7. This chain's CDR3 is CASSFTGGSLNTGELFF. The CDR3 bases are TGTGCCAGCAGTTTCACAGGGGGTTCCCTGAACACCGGGGAGCTGTTTTTT.

The chain couples TRBV7-3 to TRBJ2-1; TRBD2 matches at 10 bases. Germline assignment: CDR1 SGHTA and CDR2 FQGTGA. This CDR3 has 15 residues. V trimming: 5 bases; J trimming: 3 bases; junction bases outside the gene matches: 4. CDR3 sequence reads: CASSPASGGYNEQFF. The DNA of the CDR3 is TGTGCCAGCAGCCCCGCTAGCGGGGGCTACAATGAGCAGTTCTTC.

The chain employs TRBV27 and TRBJ1-2; TRBD1 aligns across 9 bases. Germline CDR1 MNHEY, CDR2 SMNVEV (reference sequence). This CDR3 has 15 amino acids. Trimming at V came to 5 bases and at J to 0 bases, leaving 4 bases not matched to a gene. The CDR3 spells CASSDTGGPNYGYTF. DNA for the CDR3: TGTGCCAGCAGTGATACAGGGGGCCCTAACTATGGCTACACCTTC.